The rows below give T cell receptor beta chains drawn from one sample of a study of blood T cells in healthy people across ages. TCRdb itself ran the 5' RACE reads through MiXCR, one entry per CDR3 protein. This sample has 650,000 to 800,000 distinct CDR3 sequences, with approximately 52% found just once. Sequencing input: blood. The receptors were sampled from a woman of 80 years or more in good health. The CDR3 runs from the conserved cysteine through the conserved F or W. D genes are given only for firm matches. Some rows have no size entry. The others give once, few or many, or a class for an expanded clone.

V: TRBV7-9
J: TRBJ2-5
D: -
size: many
DNA: TGTGCCAGCAGCTTAAATTTCAACAGGGATCCCCAGTACTTC
CDR3: CASSLNFNRDPQYF

V: TRBV4-1
J: TRBJ2-5
D: TRBD2
size: -
DNA: TGCGCCAGCAGACCCACTAGCGGGAGAGCATCCCCTTTGGAGACCCAGTACTTC
CDR3: CASRPTSGRASPLETQYF

V: TRBV12-3/TRBV12-4
J: TRBJ2-7
D: TRBD2
size: -
DNA: TGTGCCAGCAGCTCGCGGGAGGGCGGCGAGCAGTACTTC
CDR3: CASSSREGGEQYF

V: TRBV29-1
J: TRBJ1-1
D: -
size: many
DNA: TGCAGCGTTGAAAGGGGCAGAGTAATCACTGAAGCTTTCTTT
CDR3: CSVERGRVITEAFF

V: TRBV7-2
J: TRBJ1-2
D: -
size: -
DNA: TGTGCCAGCAGCTTATCCGGAAAGCAGGGCTATGGCTACACCTTC
CDR3: CASSLSGKQGYGYTF

V: TRBV29-1
J: TRBJ1-4
D: -
size: -
DNA: TGCAGCGTTGAGGGCTTAGAGGGGCCGGTCGAAAAACTGTTTTTT
CDR3: CSVEGLEGPVEKLFF

V: TRBV29-1
J: TRBJ2-4
D: TRBD2
size: -
DNA: TGCAGCGTTGGCGGGAGGGCCAAAAACATTCAGTACTTC
CDR3: CSVGGRAKNIQYF

V: TRBV29-1
J: TRBJ2-5
D: -
size: once
DNA: TGCAGCGTTGCCCAGGGTACAAAGGAGACCCAGTACTTC
CDR3: CSVAQGTKETQYF

V: TRBV4-1
J: TRBJ2-7
D: TRBD1
size: -
DNA: TGCGCCAGCAGCCTAGCCGAGGGACAGGGCTACGAGCAGTACTTC
CDR3: CASSLAEGQGYEQYF

V: TRBV29-1
J: TRBJ1-2
D: TRBD1
size: -
DNA: TGCAGCGTTTCGGACCTAAGGGACAGGGAATATGGCTACACCTTC
CDR3: CSVSDLRDREYGYTF

V: TRBV7-2
J: TRBJ2-1
D: TRBD1
size: many
DNA: TGTGCCAGCAGCCAAGCCCCGGGACAGGGTTCCAATGAGCAGTTCTTC
CDR3: CASSQAPGQGSNEQFF

V: TRBV7-2
J: TRBJ1-2
D: -
size: many
DNA: TGTGCCAGCAGCCCTAGTAGGCCAGGGGTGAATGGCTACACCTTC
CDR3: CASSPSRPGVNGYTF

V: TRBV9
J: TRBJ1-3
D: -
size: -
DNA: TGTGCCAGCAGCGTAGCTTGGGGCTCGGCTGGAAACACCATATATTTT
CDR3: CASSVAWGSAGNTIYF

V: TRBV5-1
J: TRBJ2-7
D: TRBD2
size: -
DNA: TGCGCCAGCAGCCCATCCTGGACTAGCGGGAAGATGATATACGAGCAGTACTTC
CDR3: CASSPSWTSGKMIYEQYF

V: TRBV25-1
J: TRBJ2-7
D: -
size: once
DNA: TGTGCCAGCAGTGATCTCGGGGCGGGCGGAGATTCCTACGAGCAGTACTTC
CDR3: CASSDLGAGGDSYEQYF

V: TRBV27
J: TRBJ2-6
D: TRBD2
size: many
DNA: TGTGCCAGCAGTTTTACTAGCGGGTTCTCTGGGGCCAACGTCCTGACTTTC
CDR3: CASSFTSGFSGANVLTF

V: TRBV29-1
J: TRBJ2-1
D: TRBD1
size: many
DNA: TGCAGCGTTGAAGTGGACAGGGATGAGCAGTTCTTC
CDR3: CSVEVDRDEQFF

V: TRBV10-3
J: TRBJ2-5
D: -
size: once
DNA: TGTGCCATCAGTCCCTCATCAGGGCTTGGACAAGAGACCCAGTACTTC
CDR3: CAISPSSGLGQETQYF

V: TRBV13
J: TRBJ2-3
D: TRBD2
size: -
DNA: TGTGCCAGCAGCCCTGGGACTAGTCAAGGGGATACGCAGTATTTT
CDR3: CASSPGTSQGDTQYF

V: TRBV29-1
J: TRBJ1-2
D: TRBD1
size: many
DNA: TGCAGCGTTGAAGGACAGGGCTATGGCTACACCTTC
CDR3: CSVEGQGYGYTF

V: TRBV28
J: TRBJ2-3
D: -
size: -
DNA: TGTGCTAGCAGCCCCAGCGGTGGCAGTGGCAGCACAAATACGCAGTATTTT
CDR3: CASSPSGGSGSTNTQYF

V: TRBV5-1
J: TRBJ2-5
D: -
size: -
DNA: TGCGCCAGCAGCGTCAACGGGGAAGAGACCCAGTACTTC
CDR3: CASSVNGEETQYF

V: TRBV6-5
J: TRBJ2-7
D: -
size: -
DNA: TGTGCCAGCTCAAGGGGAGGACACGGGTCCTACGAGCAGTACTTC
CDR3: CASSRGGHGSYEQYF

V: TRBV9
J: TRBJ1-1
D: -
size: -
DNA: TGTGCCAGCAGCGTAGGGTGGAGGAACACTGAAGCTTTCTTT
CDR3: CASSVGWRNTEAFF

V: TRBV12-3/TRBV12-4
J: TRBJ1-1
D: -
size: many
DNA: TGTGCCAGCACCGGCCAGATCATGAACACTGAAGCTTTCTTT
CDR3: CASTGQIMNTEAFF

V: TRBV20-1
J: TRBJ2-5
D: -
size: -
DNA: TGCAGTGCTAGAGGTAACAGAGGAATAGCGGTGAACAATGAGCAGTACTTC
CDR3: CSARGNRGIAVNNEQYF

V: TRBV7-2
J: TRBJ1-2
D: TRBD1
size: -
DNA: TGTGCCAGCAGCCCGCCGGGACAGGATCACTATGGCTACACCTTC
CDR3: CASSPPGQDHYGYTF

V: TRBV18
J: TRBJ2-5
D: TRBD2
size: once
DNA: TGTGCCAGCTCACCGATTTTGACTAGCGGAGAGACCCAGTACTTC
CDR3: CASSPILTSGETQYF

V: TRBV12-3/TRBV12-4
J: TRBJ2-1
D: -
size: many
DNA: TGTGCCAGCACCCCCTCCGGGCGGCTCTCCTACAATGAGCAGTTCTTC
CDR3: CASTPSGRLSYNEQFF

V: TRBV6-2/TRBV6-3
J: TRBJ2-5
D: TRBD1
size: -
DNA: TGTGCCAGCAGAGACAGGGGACCAGAGACCCAGTACTTC
CDR3: CASRDRGPETQYF

V: TRBV5-1
J: TRBJ2-3
D: -
size: many
DNA: TGCGCCAGCAGCGGGGGGACAGTCACAGATACGCAGTATTTT
CDR3: CASSGGTVTDTQYF

V: TRBV12-3/TRBV12-4
J: TRBJ2-1
D: -
size: once
DNA: TGTGCCAGCAGTTCCCCGAACTCCTACAATGAGCAGTTCTTC
CDR3: CASSSPNSYNEQFF

V: TRBV20-1
J: TRBJ2-7
D: TRBD2
size: -
DNA: TGCAGTGCTAGAGGAGAACTAGCGGGAAGGTACGAGCAGTACTTC
CDR3: CSARGELAGRYEQYF

V: TRBV6-1
J: TRBJ1-2
D: -
size: -
DNA: TGTGCCGTACAACAGGGAAGAGGCTACACCTTC
CDR3: CAVQQGRGYTF

V: TRBV7-3
J: TRBJ2-6
D: -
size: -
DNA: TGTGCCAGCAGCTTAACTTCGAGCCTTGGGGCCAACGTCCTGACTTTC
CDR3: CASSLTSSLGANVLTF

V: TRBV12-3/TRBV12-4
J: TRBJ1-5
D: -
size: -
DNA: TGTGCCAGCAGTTTTAACAGTCATCAGCCCCAGCATTTT
CDR3: CASSFNSHQPQHF

V: TRBV20-1
J: TRBJ2-3
D: -
size: -
DNA: TGCAGTGCTAGAGAGCGGGCTAGCACAGATACGCAGTATTTT
CDR3: CSARERASTDTQYF

V: TRBV7-3
J: TRBJ2-2
D: TRBD1
size: few
DNA: TGTGCCAGCAGCTTTGACAGGGGAGGTGCCGGGGAGCTGTTTTTT
CDR3: CASSFDRGGAGELFF

V: TRBV6-2/TRBV6-3
J: TRBJ1-5
D: -
size: -
DNA: TGTGCCAGCAGTTTCCGGGGGTATAGCAATCAGCCCCAGCATTTT
CDR3: CASSFRGYSNQPQHF

V: TRBV2
J: TRBJ1-2
D: TRBD1
size: -
DNA: TGTGCCAGCAGTGTACGGACAGGGTCTGGCTACACCTTC
CDR3: CASSVRTGSGYTF

V: TRBV5-5
J: TRBJ1-6
D: -
size: -
DNA: TGTGCCAGCAGCAACCCTGAGGGGCAGATCAATTCACCCCTCCACTTT
CDR3: CASSNPEGQINSPLHF

V: TRBV6-2/TRBV6-3
J: TRBJ2-1
D: TRBD2
size: many
DNA: TGTGCCAGCAGTCTCCGGAAGCGGGGATACAATGAGCAGTTCTTC
CDR3: CASSLRKRGYNEQFF

V: TRBV3-1
J: TRBJ2-1
D: -
size: once
DNA: TGTGCCAGCAGCCAATGGCAAAGCGGTGGGCAGTTCTTC
CDR3: CASSQWQSGGQFF

V: TRBV12-3/TRBV12-4
J: TRBJ2-1
D: TRBD2
size: many
DNA: TGTGCCAGCACATTTAACGGGGGGTACCTTCGTGGCAATGAGCAGTTCTTC
CDR3: CASTFNGGYLRGNEQFF

V: TRBV11-2
J: TRBJ2-7
D: -
size: -
DNA: TGTGCCAGCAGCTTAAAGACAGCCTTCTCCTACGAGCAGTACTTC
CDR3: CASSLKTAFSYEQYF

V: TRBV20-1
J: TRBJ2-3
D: -
size: -
DNA: TGCAGTGCTCCCGTACAGGGAAACACAGATACGCAGTATTTT
CDR3: CSAPVQGNTDTQYF

V: TRBV27
J: TRBJ2-4
D: -
size: -
DNA: TGTGCCAGCAGTTTACGGACAGTCCTAGCCAAAAACATTCAGTACTTC
CDR3: CASSLRTVLAKNIQYF

V: TRBV10-3
J: TRBJ2-1
D: -
size: few
DNA: TGTGCCATCAGTGAGTCGGGGGCTGGCGGGACGGGTGGCAATGAGCAGTTCTTC
CDR3: CAISESGAGGTGGNEQFF

V: TRBV6-5
J: TRBJ1-5
D: -
size: -
DNA: TGTGCCAGCAGTTACTCGGCAGAAGGCAATCAGCCCCAGCATTTT
CDR3: CASSYSAEGNQPQHF

V: TRBV12-3/TRBV12-4
J: TRBJ2-3
D: TRBD2
size: -
DNA: TGTGCCAGCTTAAGAAGCGGGGCAGATACGCAGTATTTT
CDR3: CASLRSGADTQYF

V: TRBV12-3/TRBV12-4
J: TRBJ2-1
D: -
size: -
DNA: TGTGCCAGCGGCTCGGTACGATACAATGAGCAGTTCTTC
CDR3: CASGSVRYNEQFF

V: TRBV25-1
J: TRBJ1-1
D: -
size: -
DNA: TGTGCCAGCGGCCAGGCCCAGGGCCAGAACACTGAAGCTTTCTTT
CDR3: CASGQAQGQNTEAFF

V: TRBV4-2
J: TRBJ2-3
D: -
size: -
DNA: TGTGCCAGCAGCCAAGAGTTTTTGGGAACAGATACGCAGTATTTT
CDR3: CASSQEFLGTDTQYF

V: TRBV30
J: TRBJ2-1
D: TRBD2
size: few
DNA: TGTGCCTGGAGCCCCCGACTAGCTGGTGAGCAGTTCTTC
CDR3: CAWSPRLAGEQFF

V: TRBV10-3
J: TRBJ2-3
D: -
size: once
DNA: TGTGCCATCGCGGAGGTAGGGCAGAGCACAGATACGCAGTATTTT
CDR3: CAIAEVGQSTDTQYF

V: TRBV28
J: TRBJ2-4
D: -
size: -
DNA: TGTGCCAGCAGTTCAACCATGGGCATTCAGTACTTC
CDR3: CASSSTMGIQYF

V: TRBV12-3/TRBV12-4
J: TRBJ2-2
D: -
size: -
DNA: TGTGCCAGCAGTTTTGGGGGGCGCACCGGGGAGCTGTTTTTT
CDR3: CASSFGGRTGELFF

V: TRBV24-1
J: TRBJ2-3
D: -
size: -
DNA: TGTGCCACCAGTGATCAGCAGAGCCCCACAGATACGCAGTATTTT
CDR3: CATSDQQSPTDTQYF